The 24 T cell receptor beta chains below all came from one sample that was sequenced in a study of tumor and adjacent non-tumor tissue in lung cancer. TCRbeta libraries were built with three rounds of nested PCR, modified from ARM-PCR. TCRdb processed the multiplex PCR reads anew with MiXCR; each CDR3 protein has one entry. Of about 93,000 distinct CDR3 sequences listed, roughly 70% are singletons. The template was RNA from unsorted bulk tissue. The sample taken for sequencing was lung tumor tissue. These receptors originate from a man between 60 and 75 years old with non-small cell lung cancer.

The table lists this clonotype with a count of one. The conserved phenylalanine or tryptophan is not found at the CDR3 terminus, so this likely reflects a read error. This sequence joins TRBV5-1 and TRBJ2-7, with D possibly TRBD1 on 6 matching bases. Germline CDR1 is SGHRS and CDR2 is YFSETQ. There are 13 residues in the CDR3. CDR3 amino acids: CAGSPGQIYEQYL. The CDR3 bases are TGCGCCGGCAGCCCTGGACAGATATACGAGCAGTACCTC.

The chain uses TRBV12-3 or TRBV12-4 and TRBJ1-1; 7 nucleotides match TRBD1. Trimming removed 0 bases from V and 11 bases from J; junction bases left unmatched: 6. The length of the CDR3 is 13 residues. In DNA form, the CDR3 reads TGTGCCAGCAGTTTAGCGGTAGGGGGCAGGGCTTTCTTT. As protein: CASSLAVGGRAFF.

This clonotype has only a few counts. This chain links TRBV18 with TRBJ1-6; 8 nucleotides agree with TRBD1. V lost 6 bases and J lost 5; bases outside the gene matches: 3. Germline CDR1 and CDR2: KGHSH and LQKENI. This CDR3 spans 14 amino acids. The DNA for the CDR3 is TGTGCCAGCTCCCAGGGGGCTGATAATTCACCCCTCCACTTT. This encodes CASSQGADNSPLHF.

As for this clonotype: With a much larger clone just one base away, this may be a read error. The V and J genes are TRBV20-1 and TRBJ2-5; D possibly corresponds to TRBD2 (6 bases). The CDR3 is 13 residues long. Germline values: CDR1 DFQATT, CDR2 SNEGSKA (reference sequence). The CDR3 DNA reads TGCAGTACTAGCAGGGAAGCCACCGAGACCCAGTACTTC. It specifies CSTSREATETQYF.

Notes on this clonotype: A junction boundary mismatches the germline segment, possibly from a read error. The chain uses TRBV6-5 and TRBJ1-2; D perhaps matches TRBD1 (5 bases). The CDR3 has 14 amino acids. Germline values: CDR1 MNHEY, CDR2 SVGAGI. CDR3 nucleotides: TGTACCAGCAGTTTAGGACATGGGTCGGTTGGCTACACCTTC. Residues: CTSSLGHGSVGYTF.

Regarding this clonotype: This may be a read error: a much more frequent sequence differs by one nucleotide. As the CDR3 is not closed by the conserved phenylalanine or tryptophan, this likely results from a read error. The V gene is TRBV11-2, the J gene TRBJ2-5, with TRBD2 identical over 10 bases. Germline V gene lookup returns CDR1 SGHAT and CDR2 FQNNGV. The CDR3 spans 16 residues. With 5 bases clipped from V and 5 bases from J, the junction kept 11 bases outside the gene matches. This CDR3 is CASSPRTSGVGETQYS. The CDR3 nucleotides read TGTGCCAGCAGCCCCCGTACTAGCGGGGTGGGGGAGACCCAGTACTCC.

Comments on this clonotype: One junction end does not reproduce the germline sequence, and a read error may be involved. The genes are TRBV11-3 and TRBJ2-4; 7 nucleotides match TRBD2. Looked up from germline, CDR1 is SGHNT and CDR2 is YENEEA. This CDR3 region has 13 residues. CDR3 loop: CTSSRTSENIHYF. CDR3 DNA sequence: TGTACCAGCAGCAGGACTAGTGAAAACATTCATTACTTC.

With regard to this clonotype: The junction departs from the called germline gene at one end, perhaps through a read error. This chain links TRBV20-1 with TRBJ1-4; D remains unclear. The CDR3 has 12 amino acids. Germline lookup yields CDR1 DFQATT and CDR2 SNEGSKA (reference sequence). In DNA form, the CDR3 reads TGTAGTGTGCCAGGCCTAAATGAAAAACTGTTTTTT. Protein product: CSVPGLNEKLFF.

For this clonotype: One end of the junction is discordant with germline, which a read error may explain. CDR3 protein: CASSQGLQETQHF. CDR3 sequence (DNA): TGCGCCAGCAGTCAGGGACTTCAAGAGACCCAGCACTTC. The chain recombines TRBV4-3 with TRBJ2-5, with D possibly TRBD2 on 6 matching bases. The V gene's germline CDR1 is LGHNA and CDR2 YSLEER. CDR3 length equals 13 residues.

Points on this clonotype: The junction departs from the called germline gene at one end, perhaps through a read error. The rearrangement uses TRBV4-2 and TRBJ2-7; D possibly corresponds to TRBD1 (5 bases). CDR3 length: 14 residues. Looked up from germline, CDR1 is LGHNA and CDR2 is YNFKEQ. This CDR3 is CASSPAGPTYEQYF. The CDR3 coding sequence is TGTGCCAGCAGCCCTGCAGGGCCAACCTACGAGCAGTATTTC.

Regarding this clonotype: The junction shows a germline mismatch at one end, possibly a read error. The V gene is TRBV4-1, the J gene TRBJ2-5; TRBD1 matches at 9 bases. The CDR3 totals 14 residues. Germline assignment: CDR1 MGHRA and CDR2 YSYEKL. DNA of the CDR3: TGCGCCGGCAGCTTACAGGGGGCGGGGGAGACCCAGTACTTC. Its translation: CAGSLQGAGETQYF.

The J gene is TRBJ2-1, the V gene TRBV29-1, with 8 bases that match TRBD2. The V gene's germline CDR1 is SQVTM and CDR2 ANQGSEA. The CDR3 has 15 residues. The CDR3 sequence: CSVGLSGGDNNEQFF. In DNA, the CDR3 is TGCAGTGTCGGACTATCGGGAGGGGATAACAATGAGCAGTTCTTC.

This clonotype was detected many times. The V gene is TRBV28, the J gene TRBJ2-2, with unresolved D. The CDR3 has 13 residues. With 5 bases removed from V and 1 base from J, the gap between germline ends came to 5 bases. Germline V gene sequence: CDR1 MDHEN, CDR2 SYDVKM. The CDR3 loop is CASSPVNTGELFF. CDR3 nucleotide sequence: TGTGCCAGCAGTCCAGTGAACACCGGGGAGCTGTTTTTT.

On this clonotype itself: Its ends do not fully match the called genes, so a read error is possible. V usage is TRBV6-2 or TRBV6-3 and J usage is TRBJ2-2, with no clear D. CDR1 and CDR2 (germline): MNHEY, SVGEGT. The CDR3 covers 14 residues. CDR3 bases: TGTGCCAGCAGCGATAGGCCGAACACCCGGGAGCTGTTTTTT. Protein sequence: CASSDRPNTRELFF.

This clonotype was detected once. Given the absence of the conserved phenylalanine or tryptophan at the CDR3 end, a read error is likely. The rearrangement uses TRBV11-1 and TRBJ2-7; 7 bases map to TRBD1. Germline CDR1 SGHAT, CDR2 FQDESV (reference sequence). The CDR3 is 15 residues long. The CDR3 protein is CANSITDRWPYEQYS. The CDR3 nucleotides read TGTGCCAACAGCATAACGGACAGGTGGCCCTACGAGCAGTACTCC.

The CDR3 reads CASLDSANYGYTF. CDR3 nucleotides: TGTGCCAGCCTTGACAGCGCTAACTATGGCTACACCTTC. The chain has TRBV18 and TRBJ1-2, with D possibly TRBD1 on 5 matching bases. Per the germline V gene, CDR1 is KGHSH and CDR2 is LQKENI. This CDR3 has 13 residues. Trimming cost V 8 bases and J 0 bases, with 10 bases left between them.

This chain links TRBV11-2 with TRBJ2-5, with 7 nucleotides matching TRBD2. Trimming removed 6 bases from V and 3 bases from J; junction bases left unmatched: 7. The CDR3 sequence is 14 residues long. Germline assignment: CDR1 SGHAT and CDR2 FQNNGV. The DNA of the CDR3 is TGTGCCAGCAGTATGCGGGAGCTTAAAGAGACCCAGTACTTC. Translated, it gives CASSMRELKETQYF.

Remarks on this clonotype: Since no conserved phenylalanine or tryptophan closes the CDR3, a read error is the likely cause. It is unclear where the CDR3 begins or ends on the DNA, so no DNA is shown, and the CDR3 is as TCRdb lists it. The chain employs TRBV29-1 and TRBJ1-3; the table's D call of TRBD1 was not tested on the DNA. CDR1 and CDR2 (germline): SQVTM, ANQGSEA. The CDR3 numbers 15 amino acids, ends counted. The CDR3 protein is CSVRAGQHAGNIICL.

To note about this clonotype: Given a much more abundant clone one base away, this may be a read error. The V call is TRBV6-1, the J call TRBJ2-7, with D perhaps matching TRBD1 (6 bases). V shed 4 bases and J shed 2 bases, with 12 bases lying between them. Per germline, CDR1 MNHNS and CDR2 SASEGT. CDR3 length equals 14 residues. CDR3 in amino acids: CASSGGHSTYEQYF. The CDR3 coding sequence is TGTGCCAGCAGTGGGGGACACAGCACCTACGAGCAGTACTTC.

For this clonotype: As the CDR3 is not closed by the conserved phenylalanine or tryptophan, this likely results from a read error. CDR3 nucleotides: TGCAGTGTCGAAGAACCCCTCCACATT. Protein product: CSVEEPLHI. V gene TRBV29-1 combines with J gene TRBJ1-6; D unresolved. The CDR3 contains 9 residues. Germline assignment: CDR1 SQVTM and CDR2 ANQGSEA.

At least ten counts were recorded for this clonotype. The chain links TRBV10-3 to TRBJ1-3; D unresolved. The CDR3 has 13 amino acids. V shed 4 bases and J shed 0 bases, with 4 bases lying between them. Germline-derived CDR1 and CDR2 are ENHRY and SYGVKD. The CDR3 is CAISGDSGNTIYF. The CDR3 coding sequence is TGTGCCATCAGTGGGGACTCTGGAAACACCATATATTTT.

This clonotype was seen many times. This chain joins TRBV7-8 and TRBJ2-7; possibly TRBD2 for D (7 bases). Germline V gene lookup returns CDR1 SGHVS and CDR2 FQNEAQ. V lost 4 bases, J lost 1 base, and 14 bases lay in between. The CDR3 is 15 amino acids. CDR3 nucleotide sequence: TGTGCCAGCAGCTGGGGGGGAGGGGGTTCCTACGAGCAGTACTTC. It is translated as CASSWGGGGSYEQYF.

With respect to this clonotype: No conserved phenylalanine or tryptophan is present at the end of the CDR3, so a read error is the likely explanation. The V call is TRBV7-9, the J call TRBJ2-1; 13 bases match TRBD2. The CDR3 has 14 amino acids. V was pared by 5 bases and J by 10 bases, with 5 bases of the junction left unmatched. Germline V gene sequence: CDR1 SEHNR, CDR2 FQNEAQ (reference sequence). DNA for the CDR3: TGTGCCAGCAGCACTAGCGGGAGGGGGGACGAGCAGTTCTCC. Translating it yields CASSTSGRGDEQFS.

This chain uses TRBV12-3 or TRBV12-4 with TRBJ2-2; D may match TRBD1 or TRBD2 (6 bases each). CDR3 size: 14 residues. Trimming stripped 8 bases from V and 5 bases from J, with 15 bases between. CDR3 bases: TGTGCCAGCTGGGAGAGGGGGGAAACCGGGGAGCTGTTTTTT. This codes for CASWERGETGELFF.